These 22 T cell receptor beta chains originate from one sample sequenced in a study of blood T cell repertoires in COVID-19. Assay: immunoSEQ multiplex PCR; the TCRdb copy retains only in-frame clones and omits some. The table has a few hundred thousand clones, 85% to 90% seen once. Sequencing used peripheral blood. The receptor set was obtained from a woman aged 25 to 39 with COVID-19, enrolled during active disease.

This chain links TRBV7-7 with TRBJ2-2; no reliable D call. The germline V gene encodes CDR1 SSHAT and CDR2 FNYEAQ (reference sequence). The CDR3 consists of 14 residues. V lost 2 bases, J lost 4 bases, and 8 bases lay in between. CDR3 region: CASSLSPGTGELFF. Here the CDR3 DNA reads TGTGCCAGCAGCTTATCTCCGGGCACCGGGGAGCTGTTTTTT.

The chain employs TRBV3-1 (or the pseudogene TRBV3-2) and TRBJ2-5; 13 bases are shared with TRBD2. The length of the CDR3 is 18 residues. Trimming took 4 bases from V and 5 from J; bases not matched to a gene: 13. Per the germline V gene, CDR1 is LGHDT and CDR2 is YNNKEL (reference sequence). The CDR3 coding sequence is TGTGCCAGCAGCCTGGCCCTACTAGCGGGGGGGCCGGGGGAGACCCAGTACTTC. Translation gives CASSLALLAGGPGETQYF.

A note on this clone: Different DNA sequences within this sample yield the same CDR3. V is TRBV3-1 (or the pseudogene TRBV3-2) and J is TRBJ1-1, with D uncertain. The V end was cut by 11 bases, the J end by 4 bases, with 11 bases between. The CDR3 covers 11 residues. Germline V gene sequence: CDR1 LGHDT, CDR2 YNNKEL (reference sequence). In DNA form, the CDR3 reads TGTGCCGCCCGGGGAGGCACTGAAGCTTTCTTT. It yields the protein CAARGGTEAFF.

This chain links TRBV2 with TRBJ1-1; no clear D. V shed 1 base and J shed 5 bases, with 5 bases lying between them. This CDR3 has 12 amino acids. Germline CDR1 SNHLY, CDR2 FYNNEI. The DNA of the CDR3 is TGTGCCAGCAGTGAAGGGGAGACTGAAGCTTTCTTT. This encodes CASSEGETEAFF.

This sequence joins TRBV3-1 (or the pseudogene TRBV3-2) and TRBJ2-7; TRBD2 might be the D (5 bases). The germline CDR1 and CDR2 sequences are LGHDT and YNNKEL (reference sequence). The CDR3 length is 15 residues. V lost 4 bases, J lost 1 base, and 14 bases lay in between. DNA of the CDR3: TGTGCCAGCAGCCCTAGCCCGGGGAGTTCCTACGAGCAGTACTTC. Amino acids: CASSPSPGSSYEQYF.

The chain has TRBV6-5 and TRBJ1-6; D might be TRBD1 (5 bases). Germline values: CDR1 MNHEY, CDR2 SVGAGI. CDR3 size: 15 residues. Between the trimmed V and J ends, which lost 8 bases and 8 bases, there was a span of 19 bases. As DNA, the CDR3 is TGTGCCAGCTCGAGGGTGGGACGGGGGGATTCACCCCTCCACTTT. This codes for CASSRVGRGDSPLHF.

The chain carries TRBV16 and TRBJ1-5; D perhaps matches TRBD1 (5 bases). Trimming took 6 bases from V and 1 from J, leaving 10 bases between them. Looked up from germline, CDR1 is KGHSY and CDR2 is FQNENV. The length of the CDR3 is 14 residues. CDR3 DNA: TGTGCCAGCAGTGCGGGGGTAAGCAATCAGCCCCAGCATTTT. It encodes CASSAGVSNQPQHF.

This chain links TRBV19 with TRBJ1-1; a possible D gene is TRBD1 (6 bases). Trimming pared 7 bases from V and 3 bases from J, leaving 15 bases between. The CDR3 is 14 amino acids. CDR1 LNHDA and CDR2 SQIVND come from the germline V gene (reference sequence). The CDR3 DNA sequence: TGTGCCAGTACCCCCGGGGGGCGGGACACTGAAGCTTTCTTT. It is translated as CASTPGGRDTEAFF.

The chain has TRBV19 and TRBJ2-2, with 11 nucleotides matching TRBD2. The CDR3 is made up of 17 amino acids. V shed 7 bases, J shed 8 bases, and the junction held 15 bases outside the gene matches. CDR1 is LNHDA, CDR2 SQIVND, per germline (reference sequence). CDR3 amino acids: CASTPQGLAGGGGELFF. Written as DNA, the CDR3 is TGTGCCAGTACCCCGCAGGGCCTAGCGGGGGGTGGTGGGGAGCTGTTTTTT.

V gene TRBV9 combines with J gene TRBJ2-7, with a tentative D call TRBD1 (6 bases). Trimming left V 4 bases short and J 2 bases short, with 13 bases between. CDR1 is SGDLS, CDR2 YYNGEE, per germline. CDR3 length: 14 amino acids. The CDR3 DNA is TGTGCCAGCAGCCCCTCAGGGGCTACCTACGAGCAGTACTTC. Protein product: CASSPSGATYEQYF.

The chain recombines TRBV19 with TRBJ1-2; D unclear. V lost 5 bases and J 4 bases, leaving 11 bases between the germline ends. The CDR3 is 13 amino acids. Per germline, CDR1 LNHDA and CDR2 SQIVND (reference sequence). Here the CDR3 DNA reads TGTGCCAGTAGTTATCAAGCGGGCTATGGCTACACCTTC. The encoded protein is CASSYQAGYGYTF.

V is TRBV7-8 and J is TRBJ2-5, with D unresolved. V was cut by 2 bases and J by 1 base, with 8 bases left in between. Germline loops: CDR1 SGHVS, CDR2 FQNEAQ. The CDR3 runs 14 residues. The CDR3 DNA sequence: TGTGCCAGCAGCTTAATACCCAGCCAAGAGACCCAGTACTTC. Translation: CASSLIPSQETQYF.

The gene calls are TRBV6-4 and TRBJ2-1; D perhaps matches TRBD1 (6 bases). This CDR3 region has 14 residues. CDR1 and CDR2 from the germline V gene are MRHNA and SNTAGT. The V gene lost 4 bases and the J gene lost 4 bases, with 11 bases spanning the gap. The chain's CDR3 is CASSGQGKYNEQFF. CDR3 coding DNA: TGTGCCAGCAGTGGGCAGGGGAAGTACAATGAGCAGTTCTTC.

This chain links TRBV2 with TRBJ1-2, with TRBD1 matching 11 bases. Germline assignment: CDR1 SNHLY and CDR2 FYNNEI. This CDR3 comprises 14 residues. J lost 8 bases, V lost 6 bases, and 8 bases had no gene match. CDR3 nucleotide sequence: TGTGCCAGCAGCGCCGGGACAGGGGGAAGAGGCTACACCTTC. Protein: CASSAGTGGRGYTF.

V gene TRBV19 combines with J gene TRBJ2-7; D unclear. CDR1 is LNHDA, CDR2 SQIVND, per germline (reference sequence). Deletions cut 5 bases from V and 4 bases from J, with 18 bases between. CDR3 length equals 15 residues. The CDR3 protein is CASSSLMAGTYEQYF. The CDR3 DNA is TGTGCCAGTAGTTCCCTTATGGCAGGAACTTACGAGCAGTACTTC.

V gene TRBV28 combines with J gene TRBJ1-1; a weak D match, TRBD1 (6 bases). V was pared by 5 bases and J by 0 bases, with 10 bases between. The CDR3 runs to 14 residues. Germline V gene sequence: CDR1 MDHEN, CDR2 SYDVKM. CDR3 residues: CASSTGTLNTEAFF. The CDR3 DNA reads TGTGCCAGCAGTACAGGGACACTGAACACTGAAGCTTTCTTT.

The genes are TRBV6-5 and TRBJ1-1; weak D call: TRBD1 (6 bases). V lost 6 bases and J lost 3, with 8 bases in between. CDR3 size: 12 residues. CDR1 is MNHEY and CDR2 is SVGAGI in the germline V gene. The CDR3 loop is CASRPGDTEAFF. In DNA, the CDR3 is TGTGCCAGCAGACCAGGGGACACTGAAGCTTTCTTT.

V is TRBV28 and J is TRBJ2-3; TRBD1 might be the D (6 bases). Germline CDR1 reads MDHEN; CDR2 reads SYDVKM. This CDR3 region has 14 residues. Trimming stripped 3 bases from V and 3 bases from J, with 10 bases between. CDR3 sequence reads: CASSFNQGTDTQYF. DNA for the CDR3: TGTGCCAGCAGTTTTAACCAGGGGACAGATACGCAGTATTTT.

The genes are TRBV6-7 and TRBJ2-7; 11 bases match TRBD2. TRBV6-7 is an ORF for which the function is uncertain. The ends lost 2 bases at V and 3 bases at J; junction bases unmatched: 12. The CDR3 runs 18 residues. CDR3 DNA: TGTGCCAGCAGTTACCCCGGACTAGCGGGCCGACTATACTACGAGCAGTACTTC. It codes for CASSYPGLAGRLYYEQYF.

J is TRBJ2-7 and V is TRBV27; TRBD1 aligns across 12 bases. Germline assignment: CDR1 MNHEY and CDR2 SMNVEV (reference sequence). The CDR3 totals 14 residues. V lost 2 bases, J lost 6 bases, and 2 bases stayed unmatched. The CDR3 is CASSLGTGGVEQYF. The CDR3 nucleotides read TGTGCCAGCAGTTTAGGGACAGGGGGCGTCGAGCAGTACTTC.

The genes are TRBV5-1 and TRBJ2-2; 8 bases align to TRBD2. The CDR3 extends over 16 amino acids. Germline loops: CDR1 SGHRS, CDR2 YFSETQ. V lost 4 bases to trimming and J lost 0 bases; unmatched junction nucleotides: 5. The CDR3 loop is CASSGAGGPNTGELFF. The CDR3 region has the DNA TGCGCCAGCAGCGGGGCGGGGGGACCGAACACCGGGGAGCTGTTTTTT.

The genes are TRBV5-6 and TRBJ1-2; 7 bases fit TRBD1. The CDR3 is 13 residues long. In germline, CDR1 is SGHDT, CDR2 YYEEEE. Trimming removed 6 bases from V and 6 bases from J; junction bases left unmatched: 8. CDR3 amino acids: CASKLKGADGYTF. The CDR3, as DNA: TGTGCCAGCAAGTTGAAGGGGGCTGATGGCTACACCTTC.